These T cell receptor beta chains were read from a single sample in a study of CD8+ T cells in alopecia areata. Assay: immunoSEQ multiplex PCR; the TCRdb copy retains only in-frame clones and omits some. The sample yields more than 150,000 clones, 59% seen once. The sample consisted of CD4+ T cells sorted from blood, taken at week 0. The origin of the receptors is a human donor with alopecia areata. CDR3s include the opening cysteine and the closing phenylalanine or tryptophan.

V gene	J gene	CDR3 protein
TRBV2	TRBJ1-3	CASGQGTGNTIYF
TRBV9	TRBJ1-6	CASSVARGGRGSPLHF
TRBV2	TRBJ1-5	CASTANWGDQPQHF
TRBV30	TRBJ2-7	CAWSVGGASYEQYF
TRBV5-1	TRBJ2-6	CASSLDGVAGANVLTF
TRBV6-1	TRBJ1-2	CASALDRAYGYTF
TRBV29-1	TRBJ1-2	CSVEEGWGGYTF
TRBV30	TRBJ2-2	CAWSVQRVGELFF
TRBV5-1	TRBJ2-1	CASSLKASGGAYNEQFF
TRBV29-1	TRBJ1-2	CSVVTGDYGYTF
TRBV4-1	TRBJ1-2	CASSLARVETNYGYTF
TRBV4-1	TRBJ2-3	CASSQDRAGGPPDTQYF
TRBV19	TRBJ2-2	CASNPGQTTGELFF
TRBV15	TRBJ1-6	CATSRAQTGMTRSPLHF
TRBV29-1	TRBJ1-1	CSVAPGRVNTEAFF
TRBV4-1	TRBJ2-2	CASSHHPPGHTTEGNTGELFF
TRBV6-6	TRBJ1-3	CASGYFSGNTIYF
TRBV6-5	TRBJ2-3	CASSRGQPSRAQYF
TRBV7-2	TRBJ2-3	CASSLTSLDTQYF
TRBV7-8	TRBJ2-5	CASRPIAGGIETQYF
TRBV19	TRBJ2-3	CASLAADTQYF
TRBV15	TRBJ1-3	CATSSRRQVSGNTIYF
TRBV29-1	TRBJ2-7	CSVRASSYEQYF
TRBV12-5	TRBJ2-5	CASGLVLSQEQETQYF
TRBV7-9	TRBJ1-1	CASSPGDRVNTEAFF
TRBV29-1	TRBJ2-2	CSVARASTNTGELFF
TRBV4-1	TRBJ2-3	CASSHAITRQGKADTQYF
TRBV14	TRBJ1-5	CASSQGLNQPQHF
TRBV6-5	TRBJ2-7	CASSLEGVRYF
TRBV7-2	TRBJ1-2	CASSLAAGRSGYTF
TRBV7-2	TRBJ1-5	CASSFQFERSNQPQHF
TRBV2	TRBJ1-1	CASSDNRATEAFF
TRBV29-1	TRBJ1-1	CSVQGAPNTEAFF
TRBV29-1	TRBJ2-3	CSVDLPGLAGTF
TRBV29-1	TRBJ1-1	CSVEDPGRGLGAFF
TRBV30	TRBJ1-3	CAWSVKGSGNTIYF
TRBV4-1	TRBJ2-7	CASSQAVGTESSYEQYF
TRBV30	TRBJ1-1	CAWSGLGLNTEAFF
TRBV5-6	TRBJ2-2	CASSLVGRATGELFF
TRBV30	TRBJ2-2	CAWTTISITGELFF
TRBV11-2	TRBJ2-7	CASSHPGLAEIYEQYF
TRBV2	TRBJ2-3	CARARTGSTDTQYF
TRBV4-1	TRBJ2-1	CASSQSAAGGPNEQFF
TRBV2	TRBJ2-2	CASKGTAENTGELFF
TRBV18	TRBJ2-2	CASSPRTGGTGELFF
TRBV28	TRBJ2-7	CASSLRQTYEQYF
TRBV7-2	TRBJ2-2	CASSLAFGSGELFF